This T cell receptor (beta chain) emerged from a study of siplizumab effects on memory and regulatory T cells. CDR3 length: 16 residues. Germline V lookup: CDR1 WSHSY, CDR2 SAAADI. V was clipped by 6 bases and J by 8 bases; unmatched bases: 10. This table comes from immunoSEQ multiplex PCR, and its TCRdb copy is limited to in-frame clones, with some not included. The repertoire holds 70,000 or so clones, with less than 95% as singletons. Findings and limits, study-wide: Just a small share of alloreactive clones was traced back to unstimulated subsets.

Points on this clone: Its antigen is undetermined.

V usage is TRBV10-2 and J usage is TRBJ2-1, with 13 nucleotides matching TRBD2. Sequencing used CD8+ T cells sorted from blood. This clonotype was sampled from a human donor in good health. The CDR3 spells CASRDPLAGGPYEQFF. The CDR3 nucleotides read TGCGCCAGCAGGGACCCACTAGCGGGAGGGCCATATGAGCAGTTCTTC.